These 10 T cell receptor beta chains came from one sample sequenced in a study of low-dose radiotherapy and immunotherapy resistance in tumors. Time point specified: after trial treatment. The treatment is: LDRT plus nivolumab, ipilimumab, low-dose cyclophosphamide and aspirin (RACIN trial). First-strand cDNA relied on TRAV- and TRBV-specific primers spanning alpha and beta chains. TCRs were amplified for approximately 21 PCR cycles with a constant-region primer and V-primer adapter. TCRdb redid the calling of the reads with MiXCR, one entry per CDR3 protein. The sample yields approximately 100,000 distinct CDR3 sequences, more than 20% seen once. This specimen consisted of PBMCs, obtained after low-dose radiotherapy plus immunotherapy. These receptors all stem from a male donor with prostate cancer.

At least ten counts were recorded for this clonotype. This chain connects TRBV7-2 to TRBJ1-2, with D unclear. V gave up 0 bases and J gave up 8 bases, with 16 bases separating them. The CDR3 contains 15 residues. Germline V gives CDR1 SGHTA, CDR2 FQGNSA. The CDR3 region is CASSLAYENEKGYTF. CDR3 coding DNA: TGTGCCAGCAGCTTAGCGTACGAGAATGAGAAGGGCTACACCTTC.

This clonotype was seen a few times. This may come from a read error, since a much larger clone is one base off. The CDR3 spells CCARAAGGLGETQYF. CDR3 DNA: TGCTGTGCTAGAGCAGCGGGGGGCTTGGGAGAGACCCAGTACTTC. The gene calls are TRBV20-1 and TRBJ2-5; TRBD2 agrees at 9 bases. This CDR3 region has 15 residues. Germline CDR1 reads DFQATT; CDR2 reads SNEGSKA (reference sequence).

At least ten counts were recorded for this clonotype. The CDR3 DNA is TGTGCCATCAGTGAGTCCGGGTACGAGCAGTACTTC. This gives the protein CAISESGYEQYF. This chain connects TRBV10-3 to TRBJ2-7; the D is unclear. The CDR3 is made up of 12 amino acids. V was shortened by 0 bases and J by 4 bases, with 4 bases between the two germline ends. Per germline, CDR1 ENHRY and CDR2 SYGVKD.

Ten or more counts support this clonotype. This rearrangement joins TRBV6-1 to TRBJ2-7, with D tentatively TRBD2 (5 bases). The CDR3 consists of 14 residues. Trimming took off 4 bases at V and 2 bases at J, with 12 bases between the two ends. Germline assignment: CDR1 MNHNS and CDR2 SASEGT. CDR3 in amino acids: CASSGAGNPYEQYF. For the CDR3, the DNA is TGTGCCAGCAGTGGGGCGGGCAACCCCTACGAGCAGTACTTC.

This clonotype was detected ten times or more. The genes are TRBV4-1 and TRBJ2-1, with 10 bases matching TRBD2. Looked up from germline, CDR1 is MGHRA and CDR2 is YSYEKL. The V segment lost 4 bases and the J segment 5 bases; nucleotides outside the gene matches: 5. The CDR3 extends over 15 amino acids. CDR3 in DNA: TGCGCCAGCAGCCGGGGACTAGCGCCTCACAATGAGCAGTTCTTC. As protein: CASSRGLAPHNEQFF.

This clonotype appeared many times. CDR3 in DNA: TGTGCCAGCAGTGAAGAAGGGTTTTCCTACAATGAGCAGTTCTTC. Protein sequence: CASSEEGFSYNEQFF. The rearrangement links TRBV6-1 to TRBJ2-1, with unresolved D. Trimming stripped 1 base from V and 1 base from J, with 8 bases between. The CDR3 sequence is 15 residues long. Germline assignment: CDR1 MNHNS and CDR2 SASEGT.

Many counts were recorded for this clonotype. This chain links TRBV12-3 or TRBV12-4 with TRBJ1-5, with D possibly matching TRBD1 (5 bases). The CDR3 is 14 amino acids. V shed 5 bases and J shed 4 bases, with 12 bases lying between them. For the CDR3, the DNA is TGTGCCAGCAGTACTACAGGTTCTAATCAGCCCCAGCATTTT. Its translation is CASSTTGSNQPQHF.

This clonotype has ten or more counts. The rearrangement links TRBV10-3 to TRBJ2-3; 8 positions match TRBD2. The germline CDR1 and CDR2 sequences are ENHRY and SYGVKD. Unmatched junction bases numbered 12, after V lost 8 bases and J lost 5 bases. The CDR3 is made up of 15 amino acids. For the CDR3, the DNA is TGTGCCATCTCCCCCGAGCGGGGGTTAGAAGATACGCAGTATTTT. Translation: CAISPERGLEDTQYF.

The table lists this clonotype with many counts. The V gene is TRBV6-2 or TRBV6-3, the J gene TRBJ2-1; 8 positions match TRBD1. The CDR3 covers 15 residues. The trim removed 4 bases at V and 4 bases at J, leaving 6 bases unmatched. CDR1 MNHEY and CDR2 SVGEGT come from the germline V gene. CDR3 bases: TGTGCCAGCAGTTTCTCCGGGACAGGATACAATGAGCAGTTCTTC. Its translation: CASSFSGTGYNEQFF.

V gene TRBV20-1 combines with J gene TRBJ2-2, with D hard to call. Germline lookup yields CDR1 DFQATT and CDR2 SNEGSKA (reference sequence). The CDR3 has 13 amino acids. The ends were cut back, 0 bases at V and 7 bases at J, with 9 bases in the middle. The DNA of the CDR3 is TGCAGTGCTAGAGATTTGCTAAGCGGGGAGCTGTTTTTT. Protein: CSARDLLSGELFF.